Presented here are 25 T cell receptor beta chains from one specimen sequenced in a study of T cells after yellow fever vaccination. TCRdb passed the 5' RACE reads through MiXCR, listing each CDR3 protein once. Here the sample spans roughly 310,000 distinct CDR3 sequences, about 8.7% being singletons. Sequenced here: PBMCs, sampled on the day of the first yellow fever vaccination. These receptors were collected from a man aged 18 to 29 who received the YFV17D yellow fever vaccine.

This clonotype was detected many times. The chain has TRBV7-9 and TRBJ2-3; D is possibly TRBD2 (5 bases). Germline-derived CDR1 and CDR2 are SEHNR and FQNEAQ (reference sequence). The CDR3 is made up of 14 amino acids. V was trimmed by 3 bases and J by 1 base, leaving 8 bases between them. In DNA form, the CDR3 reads TGTGCCAGCAGCTTCGGAGGTGGCACAGATACGCAGTATTTT. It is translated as CASSFGGGTDTQYF. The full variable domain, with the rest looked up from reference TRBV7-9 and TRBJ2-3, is DTGVSQNPRHKITKRGQNVTFRCDPISEHNRLYWYRQTLGQGPEFLTYFQNEAQLEKSRLLSDRFSAERPKGSFSTLEIQRTEQGDSAMYLCASSFGGGTDTQYFGPGTRLTVL.

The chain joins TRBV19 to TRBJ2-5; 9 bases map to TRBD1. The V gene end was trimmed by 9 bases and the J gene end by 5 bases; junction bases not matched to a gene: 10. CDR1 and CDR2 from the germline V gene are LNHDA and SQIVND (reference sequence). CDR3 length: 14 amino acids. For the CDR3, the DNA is TGTGCCAGCAGCCCACAGGGGGCTTGGGAGACCCAGTACTTC. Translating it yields CASSPQGAWETQYF.

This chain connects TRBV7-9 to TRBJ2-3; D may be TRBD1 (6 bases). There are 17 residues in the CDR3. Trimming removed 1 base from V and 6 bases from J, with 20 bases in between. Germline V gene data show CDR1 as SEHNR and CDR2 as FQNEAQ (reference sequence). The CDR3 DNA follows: TGTGCCAGCAGCTTAGATCGCTATCAGGGGTCGGAGGATACGCAGTATTTT. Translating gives CASSLDRYQGSEDTQYF.

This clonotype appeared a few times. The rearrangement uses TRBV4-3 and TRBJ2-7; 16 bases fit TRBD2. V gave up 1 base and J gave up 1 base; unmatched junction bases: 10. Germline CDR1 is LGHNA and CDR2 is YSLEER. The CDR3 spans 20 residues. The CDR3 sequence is CASSQVVAGTSGGASYEQYF. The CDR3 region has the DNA TGCGCCAGCAGCCAAGTAGTGGCCGGGACTAGCGGGGGGGCGTCCTACGAGCAGTACTTC.

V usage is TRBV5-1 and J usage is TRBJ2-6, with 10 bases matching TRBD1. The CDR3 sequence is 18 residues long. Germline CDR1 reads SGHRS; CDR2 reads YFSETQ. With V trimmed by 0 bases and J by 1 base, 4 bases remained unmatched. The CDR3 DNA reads TGCGCCAGCAGCTTGGGACAGGGGGCGTATTCTGGGGCCAACGTCCTGACTTTC. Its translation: CASSLGQGAYSGANVLTF.

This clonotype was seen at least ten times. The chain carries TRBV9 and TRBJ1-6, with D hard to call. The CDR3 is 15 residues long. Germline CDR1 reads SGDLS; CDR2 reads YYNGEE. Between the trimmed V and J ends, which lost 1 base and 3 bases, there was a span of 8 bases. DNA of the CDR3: TGTGCCAGCAGCGTATCCGGCTACTATAATTCACCCCTCCACTTT. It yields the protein CASSVSGYYNSPLHF.

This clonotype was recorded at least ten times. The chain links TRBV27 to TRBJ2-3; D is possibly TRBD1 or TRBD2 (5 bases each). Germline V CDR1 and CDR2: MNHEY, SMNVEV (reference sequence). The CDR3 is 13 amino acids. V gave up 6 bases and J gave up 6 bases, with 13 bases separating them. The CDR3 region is CASRRRESDTQYF. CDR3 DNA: TGTGCCAGCAGGCGCAGGGAGTCGGATACGCAGTATTTT.

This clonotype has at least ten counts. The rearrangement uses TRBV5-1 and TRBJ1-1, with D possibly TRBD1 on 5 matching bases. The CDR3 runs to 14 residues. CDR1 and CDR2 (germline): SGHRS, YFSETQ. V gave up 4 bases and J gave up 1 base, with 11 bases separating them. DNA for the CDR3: TGCGCCAGCAGCAAGGGACCGGAGAACACTGAAGCTTTCTTT. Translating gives CASSKGPENTEAFF.

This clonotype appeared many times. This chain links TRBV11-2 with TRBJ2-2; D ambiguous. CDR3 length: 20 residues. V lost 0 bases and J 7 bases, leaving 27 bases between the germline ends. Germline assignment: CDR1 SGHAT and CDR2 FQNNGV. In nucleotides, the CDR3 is TGTGCCAGCAGCTTAGATTCGAGAAGGGTCCTTCTAACCCCCCACGGGGAGCTGTTTTTT. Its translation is CASSLDSRRVLLTPHGELFF.

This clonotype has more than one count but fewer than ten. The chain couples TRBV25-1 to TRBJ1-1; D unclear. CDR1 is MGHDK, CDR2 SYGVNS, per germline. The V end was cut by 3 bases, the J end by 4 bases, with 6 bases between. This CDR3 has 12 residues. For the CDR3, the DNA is TGTGCCAGCAGTGATTGGATCACTGAAGCTTTCTTT. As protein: CASSDWITEAFF. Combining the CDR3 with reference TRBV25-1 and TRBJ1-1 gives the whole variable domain EADIYQTPRYLVIGTGKKITLECSQTMGHDKMYWYQQDPGMELHLIHYSYGVNSTEKGDLSSESTVSRIRTEHFPLTLESARPSHTSQYLCASSDWITEAFFGQGTRLTVV.

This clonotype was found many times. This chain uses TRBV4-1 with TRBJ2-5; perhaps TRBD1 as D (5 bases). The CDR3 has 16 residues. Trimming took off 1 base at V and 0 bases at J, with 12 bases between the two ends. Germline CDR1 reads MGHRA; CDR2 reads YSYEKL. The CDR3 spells CASSQGWTTYQETQYF. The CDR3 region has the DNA TGCGCCAGCAGCCAAGGTTGGACAACGTACCAAGAGACCCAGTACTTC.

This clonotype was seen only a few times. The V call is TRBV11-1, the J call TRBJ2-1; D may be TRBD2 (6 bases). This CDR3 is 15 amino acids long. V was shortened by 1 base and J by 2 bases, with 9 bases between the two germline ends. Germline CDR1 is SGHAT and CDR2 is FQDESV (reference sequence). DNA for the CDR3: TGTGCCAGCAGCTTAGTTACGGGGGCCTACAATGAGCAGTTCTTC. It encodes CASSLVTGAYNEQFF.

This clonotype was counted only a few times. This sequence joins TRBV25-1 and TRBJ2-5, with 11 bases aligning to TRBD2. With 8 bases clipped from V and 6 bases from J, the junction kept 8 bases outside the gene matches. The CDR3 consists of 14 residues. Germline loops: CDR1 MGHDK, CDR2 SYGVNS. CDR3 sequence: CASEEASGGQTQYF. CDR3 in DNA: TGTGCCAGCGAAGAGGCTAGCGGGGGGCAGACCCAGTACTTC.

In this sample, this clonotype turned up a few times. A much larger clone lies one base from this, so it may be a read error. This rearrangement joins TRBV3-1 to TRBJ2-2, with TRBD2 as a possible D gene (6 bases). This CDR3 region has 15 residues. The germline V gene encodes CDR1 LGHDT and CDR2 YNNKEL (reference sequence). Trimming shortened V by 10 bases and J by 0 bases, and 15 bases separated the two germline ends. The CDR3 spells CATRRSSANTGELFF. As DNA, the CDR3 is TGTGCCACCAGACGATCTAGCGCGAACACCGGGGAGCTGTTTTTT.

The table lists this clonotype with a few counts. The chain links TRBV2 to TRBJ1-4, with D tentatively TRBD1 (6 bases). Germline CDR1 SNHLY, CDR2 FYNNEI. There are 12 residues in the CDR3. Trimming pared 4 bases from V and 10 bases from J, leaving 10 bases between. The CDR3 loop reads CASSVTQGKLFF. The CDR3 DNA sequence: TGTGCCAGCAGTGTCACACAGGGAAAACTGTTTTTT. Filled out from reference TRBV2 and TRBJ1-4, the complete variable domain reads EPEVTQTPSHQVTQMGQEVILRCVPISNHLYFYWYRQILGQKVEFLVSFYNNEISEKSEIFDDQFSVERPDGSNFTLKIRSTKLEDSAMYFCASSVTQGKLFFGSGTQLSVL.

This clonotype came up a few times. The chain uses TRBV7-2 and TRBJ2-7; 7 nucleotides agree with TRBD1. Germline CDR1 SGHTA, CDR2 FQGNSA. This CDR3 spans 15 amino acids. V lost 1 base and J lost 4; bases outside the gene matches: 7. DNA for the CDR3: TGTGCCAGCAGCTTAGATAAGGGGGCGATTTACGAGCAGTACTTC. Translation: CASSLDKGAIYEQYF.

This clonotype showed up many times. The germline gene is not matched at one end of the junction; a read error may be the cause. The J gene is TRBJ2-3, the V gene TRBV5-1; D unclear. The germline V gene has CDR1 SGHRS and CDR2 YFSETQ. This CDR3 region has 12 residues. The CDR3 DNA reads TGTGCCAGCAGTTTAGTGGTAGATACGCAGTATTTT. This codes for CASSLVVDTQYF.

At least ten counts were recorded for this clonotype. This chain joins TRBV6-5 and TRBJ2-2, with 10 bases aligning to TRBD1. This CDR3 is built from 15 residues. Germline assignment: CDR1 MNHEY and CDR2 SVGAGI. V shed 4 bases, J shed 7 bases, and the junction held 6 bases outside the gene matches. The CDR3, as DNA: TGTGCCAGCAGTTCACCGGGACAGGGGAGCGGGGAGCTGTTTTTT. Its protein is CASSSPGQGSGELFF.

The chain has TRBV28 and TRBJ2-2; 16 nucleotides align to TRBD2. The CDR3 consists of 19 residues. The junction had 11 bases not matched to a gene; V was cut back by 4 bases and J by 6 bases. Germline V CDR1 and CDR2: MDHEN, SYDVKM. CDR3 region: CASSYPGTSGGAVAGELFF. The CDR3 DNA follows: TGTGCCAGCAGTTACCCCGGGACTAGCGGGGGGGCCGTGGCCGGGGAGCTGTTTTTT.

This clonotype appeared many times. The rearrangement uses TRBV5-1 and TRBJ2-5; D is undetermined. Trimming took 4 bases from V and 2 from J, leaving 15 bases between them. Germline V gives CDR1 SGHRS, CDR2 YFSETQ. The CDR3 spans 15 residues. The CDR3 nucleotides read TGCGCCAGCAGCCCGGGTGGCCTAGTACAAGAGACCCAGTACTTC. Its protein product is CASSPGGLVQETQYF. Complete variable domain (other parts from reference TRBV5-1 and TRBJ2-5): KAGVTQTPRYLIKTRGQQVTLSCSPISGHRSVSWYQQTPGQGLQFLFEYFSETQRNKGNFPGRFSGRQFSNSRSEMNVSTLELGDSALYLCASSPGGLVQETQYFGPGTRLLVL.

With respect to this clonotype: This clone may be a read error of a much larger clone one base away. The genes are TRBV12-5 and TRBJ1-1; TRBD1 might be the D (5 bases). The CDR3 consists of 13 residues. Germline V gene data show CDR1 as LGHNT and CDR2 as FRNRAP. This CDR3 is CASAYLLDTVAFF. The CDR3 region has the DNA TGTGCTAGTGCCTACCTTCTGGACACTGTAGCTTTCTTT. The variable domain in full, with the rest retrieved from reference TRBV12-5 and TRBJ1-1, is DARVTQTPRHKVTEMGQEVTMRCQPILGHNTVFWYRQTMMQGLELLAYFRNRAPLDDSGMPKDRFSAEMPDATLATLKIQPSEPRDSAVYFCASAYLLDTVAFFGQGTRLTVV.

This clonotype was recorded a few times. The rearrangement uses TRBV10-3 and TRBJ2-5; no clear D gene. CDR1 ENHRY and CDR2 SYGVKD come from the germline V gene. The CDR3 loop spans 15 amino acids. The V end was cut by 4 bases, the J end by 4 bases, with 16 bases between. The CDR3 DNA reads TGTGCCATCAGTGCTCGAGATAGGGCCGGAGAGACCCAGTACTTC. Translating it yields CAISARDRAGETQYF.

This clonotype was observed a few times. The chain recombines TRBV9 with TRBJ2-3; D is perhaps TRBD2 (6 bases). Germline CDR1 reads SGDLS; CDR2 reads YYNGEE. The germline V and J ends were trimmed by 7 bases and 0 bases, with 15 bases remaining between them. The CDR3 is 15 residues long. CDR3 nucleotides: TGTGCCAGCGCAACGGGACTCGCTAGCACAGATACGCAGTATTTT. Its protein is CASATGLASTDTQYF.

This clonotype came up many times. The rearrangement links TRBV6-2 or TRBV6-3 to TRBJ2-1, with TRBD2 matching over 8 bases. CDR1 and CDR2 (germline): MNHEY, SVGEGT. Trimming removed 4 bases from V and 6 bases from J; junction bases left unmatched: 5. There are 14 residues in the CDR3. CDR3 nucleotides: TGTGCCAGCAGTTTTGCGGGGGGCGTCAATGAGCAGTTCTTC. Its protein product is CASSFAGGVNEQFF.

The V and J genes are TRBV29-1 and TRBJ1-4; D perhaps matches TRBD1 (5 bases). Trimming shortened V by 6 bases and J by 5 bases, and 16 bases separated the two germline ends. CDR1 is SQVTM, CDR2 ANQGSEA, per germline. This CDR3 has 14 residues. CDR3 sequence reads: CSVSLGGGNEKLFF. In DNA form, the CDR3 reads TGCAGCGTCTCTCTTGGGGGGGGAAATGAAAAACTGTTTTTT.